This T cell receptor beta chain was captured in a study of blood T cell repertoires in COVID-19 (dated by TCRdb to 2020 to 2022). Regarding the complete study: Collaborator samples came from the United States, Italy and Spain and covered acute and convalescent phases of COVID-19. The material from the prospective study consisted of cDNA or gDNA derived from T cells, B-cell-depleted T cells, or PBMCs. The dataset comprised deeply sampled blood TCRbeta repertoires from subjects exposed to, actively infected with, or recovered from COVID-19. Samples were obtained from the ongoing ImmuneRACE study (first 160 participants) and from 1,200 or so subjects provided by 6 global collaborators. HLA class I and class II types, where available, came from metadata supplied by the sample provider rather than from assay-based typing. The repertoires were made available in a free public database intended to serve as a resource for research on the immune response to SARS-CoV-2. Nearly every sample came with metadata listing a de-identified subject ID, COVID-19 status, age in years and sex. Overall study results and their limits: The quantity of clinical and demographic metadata differed by source and by participant and was supplied without curation.

At one collaborating source in Seattle, patients were enrolled during active infection and were followed longitudinally through the course of disease. The collaborating institutions used their own protocols to collect whole blood in K2EDTA tubes. Collaborator samples were shipped for TCRbeta analysis as frozen whole blood, isolated PBMCs, or DNA extracted from either sample type. TCRbeta CDR3 regions were amplified from genomic DNA using the immunoSEQ Assay, a bias-controlled multiplex PCR. The authors' analysis ran thus. The number of nucleated cells in each sample was estimated from the amplification of reference gene primers within the assay. To quantify the absolute abundance of each unique TCRbeta CDR3 rearrangement, sequence reads were collapsed and filtered. For each sample, productive Simpson clonality was calculated as the square root of Simpson's diversity index across productive rearrangements. Held by TCRdb, this immuneACCESS table contains in-frame sequences only and omits some clones. Under half of the omission traces to an unresolved V gene where checked; the cause of the rest is unknown. The V and J calls and clone size are taken from that table; D and trimming were inferred from the DNA. The sample profile shows 150,000 or so clones; roughly 93% of them were found once. Of the sample, roughly 2% falls within the top ten clones.

The cysteine opens and the phenylalanine closes a CDR3 of 16 amino acids. CDR3 DNA is the only sequence kept; it has 48 bases, read in frame from the first base. CDR1 and CDR2 were assigned from the germline V gene (reference sequence) as MNHNY and SVGAGI. Trimmed from V: 2 bases; trimmed from J: 2 bases; junction bases lacking a gene match: 5. A word on this clone: The specificity of this receptor is unknown. No base-level quality is on record; no much larger clone is a single base apart.

The source is a woman aged 55-75 years with COVID-19, enrolled during active disease. Here the chain combines TRBV6-6 and TRBJ2-3; 9 middle bases align to TRBD2. Input material: peripheral blood. The DNA sequence reads TGTGCCAGCAGTTACGGGGTAGCGGGGGTCACAGATACGCAGTATTTT. This translates into CASSYGVAGVTDTQYF.